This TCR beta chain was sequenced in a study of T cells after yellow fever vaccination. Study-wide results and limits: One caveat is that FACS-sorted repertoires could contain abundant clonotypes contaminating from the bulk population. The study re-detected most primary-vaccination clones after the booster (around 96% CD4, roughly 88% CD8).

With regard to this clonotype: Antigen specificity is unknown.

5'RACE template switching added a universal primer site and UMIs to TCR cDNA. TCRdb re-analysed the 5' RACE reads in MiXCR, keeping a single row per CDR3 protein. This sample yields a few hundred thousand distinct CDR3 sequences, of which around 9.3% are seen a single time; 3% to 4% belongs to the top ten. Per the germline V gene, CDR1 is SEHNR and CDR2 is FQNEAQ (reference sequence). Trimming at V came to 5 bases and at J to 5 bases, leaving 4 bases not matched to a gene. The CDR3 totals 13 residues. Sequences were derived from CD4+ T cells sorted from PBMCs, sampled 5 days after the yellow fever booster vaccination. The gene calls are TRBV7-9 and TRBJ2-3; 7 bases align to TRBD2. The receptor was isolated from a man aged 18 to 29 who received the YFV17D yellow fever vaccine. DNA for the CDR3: TGTGCCAGCAGCCCCTGGGGGGGAGATACGCAGTATTTT. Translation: CASSPWGGDTQYF.